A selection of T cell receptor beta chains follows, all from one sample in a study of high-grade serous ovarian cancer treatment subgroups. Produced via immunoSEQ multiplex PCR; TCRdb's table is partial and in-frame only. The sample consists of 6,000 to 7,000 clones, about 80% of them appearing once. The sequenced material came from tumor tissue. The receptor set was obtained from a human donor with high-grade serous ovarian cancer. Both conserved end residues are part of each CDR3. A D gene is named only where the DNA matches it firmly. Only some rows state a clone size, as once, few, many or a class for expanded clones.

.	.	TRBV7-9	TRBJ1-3	CASSFQGSGNTIYF	TGTGCCAGCAGCTTCCAGGGATCTGGAAACACCATATATTTT
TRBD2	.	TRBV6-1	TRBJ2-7	CASTERGPSYEQYF	TGTGCCAGCACCGAGCGGGGGCCCTCCTACGAGCAGTACTTC
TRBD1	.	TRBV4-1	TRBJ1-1	CASRQGADTEAFF	TGCGCCAGCAGGCAGGGGGCCGACACTGAAGCTTTCTTT
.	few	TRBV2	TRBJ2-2	CASRHTVDGELFF	TGTGCCAGCAGGCACACGGTAGACGGGGAGCTGTTTTTT
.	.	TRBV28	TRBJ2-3	CASSSGLSISTDTQYF	TGTGCCAGCAGTTCGGGACTGTCTATTAGCACAGATACGCAGTATTTT
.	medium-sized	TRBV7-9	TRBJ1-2	CASSSSGTTQTGYTF	TGTGCCAGCAGCTCCTCCGGGACAACACAAACAGGCTACACCTTC
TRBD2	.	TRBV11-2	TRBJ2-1	CASSSPSQRGGYNEQFF	TGTGCCAGCAGCTCCCCCTCTCAGCGGGGGGGTTACAATGAGCAGTTCTTC
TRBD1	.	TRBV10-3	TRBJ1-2	CAISEYGTGGDYGYTF	TGTGCCATCAGTGAGTACGGGACAGGGGGCGACTATGGCTACACCTTC
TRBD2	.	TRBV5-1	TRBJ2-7	CATSSGEGEQYF	TGCGCCACCTCTTCGGGGGAGGGCGAGCAGTACTTC
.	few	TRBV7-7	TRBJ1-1	CASSRGMNTEAFF	TGTGCCAGCAGTCGCGGGATGAACACTGAAGCTTTCTTT
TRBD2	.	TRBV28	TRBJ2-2	CASRPASGANTGELFF	TGTGCCAGCAGGCCTGCTAGCGGAGCGAACACCGGGGAGCTGTTTTTT
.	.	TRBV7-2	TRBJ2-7	CASSLGGRGFSYEQYF	TGTGCCAGCAGCTTAGGGGGCCGGGGATTCTCCTACGAGCAGTACTTC
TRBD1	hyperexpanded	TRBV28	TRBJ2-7	CASSLAAGGPYEQYF	TGTGCCAGCAGTTTAGCAGCAGGGGGTCCCTACGAGCAGTACTTC
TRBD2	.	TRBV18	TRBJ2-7	CASSPPGLAGLGEQYF	TGTGCCAGCTCACCTCCGGGACTAGCGGGACTAGGGGAGCAGTACTTC
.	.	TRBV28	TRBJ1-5	CASSLTGFGQPQHF	TGTGCCAGCAGCCTTACAGGGTTCGGGCAGCCCCAGCATTTT
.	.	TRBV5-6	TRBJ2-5	CASSKARDGSQETQYF	TGTGCCAGCAGCAAGGCCCGGGACGGATCCCAAGAGACCCAGTACTTC
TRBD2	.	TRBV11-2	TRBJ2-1	CASSPRTSGYSYNEQFF	TGTGCCAGCAGCCCACGGACTAGCGGGTACTCCTACAATGAGCAGTTCTTC
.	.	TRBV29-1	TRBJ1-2	CSDEGANYGYTF	TGCAGCGATGAGGGAGCTAACTATGGCTACACCTTC
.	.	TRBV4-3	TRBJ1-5	CASSQEAGRHQPQHF	TGCGCCAGCAGCCAAGAGGCAGGGAGGCATCAGCCCCAGCATTTT
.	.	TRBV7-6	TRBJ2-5	CASSLKSGAETQYF	TGTGCCAGCAGCTTAAAGTCAGGGGCAGAGACCCAGTACTTC
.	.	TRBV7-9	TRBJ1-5	CASSLAPHQPQHF	TGTGCCAGCAGCTTAGCGCCCCATCAGCCCCAGCATTTT
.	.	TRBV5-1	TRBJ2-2	CASSLTGRSGNTGELFF	TGCGCCAGCAGCTTAACGGGTCGTAGCGGGAACACCGGGGAGCTGTTTTTT
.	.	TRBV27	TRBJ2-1	CASSLNPWGNSYNEQFF	TGTGCCAGCAGTTTAAACCCGTGGGGCAACTCCTACAATGAGCAGTTCTTC
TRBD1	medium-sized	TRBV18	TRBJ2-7	CASSQVGQGSNEQYF	TGTGCCAGCTCCCAAGTGGGACAGGGGTCTAACGAGCAGTACTTC
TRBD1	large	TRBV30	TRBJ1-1	CAWGKEGANTEAFF	TGTGCCTGGGGCAAGGAGGGGGCGAACACTGAAGCTTTCTTT
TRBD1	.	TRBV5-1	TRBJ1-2	CASSWGQGRYGYTF	TGCGCCAGCAGCTGGGGACAGGGGAGGTATGGCTACACCTTC
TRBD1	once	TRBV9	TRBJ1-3	CASSARTGGRSGNTIYF	TGTGCCAGCAGCGCCCGGACAGGGGGCAGATCTGGAAACACCATATATTTT
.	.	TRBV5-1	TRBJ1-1	CASRGSVYTEAFF	TGCGCCAGCAGAGGCTCAGTCTACACTGAAGCTTTCTTT
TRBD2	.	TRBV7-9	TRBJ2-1	CASSLLAGDRDEQFF	TGTGCCAGCAGCTTATTAGCGGGAGATCGTGATGAGCAGTTCTTC
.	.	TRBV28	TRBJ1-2	CASSPSGGRGAYGYTF	TGTGCCAGCAGTCCAAGCGGTGGAAGGGGGGCTTATGGCTACACCTTC
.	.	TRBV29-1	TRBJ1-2	CSVEDLSYGYTF	TGCAGCGTTGAAGATCTTAGCTATGGCTACACCTTC
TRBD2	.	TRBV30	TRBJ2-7	CAWSVRTSGRSTYEQYF	TGTGCCTGGAGTGTACGGACTAGCGGGAGGTCCACCTACGAGCAGTACTTC
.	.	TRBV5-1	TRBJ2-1	CASSLGGIHNEQFF	TGCGCCAGCAGCTTGGGGGGCATCCACAATGAGCAGTTCTTC
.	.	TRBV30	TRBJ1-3	CAWKRAGNTIYF	TGTGCCTGGAAGAGGGCTGGAAACACCATATATTTT
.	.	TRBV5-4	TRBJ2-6	CASSFQGSGANVLTF	TGTGCCAGCAGCTTCCAGGGGTCTGGGGCCAACGTCCTGACTTTC
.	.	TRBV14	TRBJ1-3	CASSQVLSSLGNTIYF	TGTGCCAGCAGCCAAGTCCTCTCCTCTCTTGGAAACACCATATATTTT
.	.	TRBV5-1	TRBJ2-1	CASSLTVNNEQFF	TGCGCCAGCAGCTTGACTGTGAACAATGAGCAGTTCTTC
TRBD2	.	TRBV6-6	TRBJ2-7	CASLSGISSYEQYF	TGTGCCAGCTTAAGCGGGATAAGCTCCTACGAGCAGTACTTC
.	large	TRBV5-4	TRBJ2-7	CASSPRDSPYEQYF	TGTGCCAGCAGCCCAAGGGACTCTCCCTACGAGCAGTACTTC
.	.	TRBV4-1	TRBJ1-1	CASRGEGGMEAFF	TGCGCCAGCAGGGGGGAGGGGGGAATGGAAGCTTTCTTT
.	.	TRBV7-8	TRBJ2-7	CASSLEGGVTYEQYF	TGTGCCAGCAGCTTAGAGGGGGGCGTAACCTACGAGCAGTACTTC
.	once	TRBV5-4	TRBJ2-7	CASSFEDAYEQYF	TGTGCCAGCAGCTTCGAGGACGCCTACGAGCAGTACTTC
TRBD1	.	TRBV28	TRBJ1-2	CASSLLDRDNYGYTF	TGTGCCAGCAGTTTATTGGACAGGGATAACTATGGCTACACCTTC
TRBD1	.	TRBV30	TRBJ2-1	CAWSPGQGYNEQFF	TGTGCCTGGTCTCCGGGACAGGGGTACAATGAGCAGTTCTTC
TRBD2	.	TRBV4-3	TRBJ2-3	CASSHSGVSGGRTDTQYF	TGCGCCAGCAGCCATTCAGGGGTTAGCGGGGGCCGCACAGATACGCAGTATTTT
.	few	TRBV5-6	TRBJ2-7	CASSLEGAGGYEQYF	TGTGCCAGCAGCTTGGAAGGGGCCGGGGGATACGAGCAGTACTTC
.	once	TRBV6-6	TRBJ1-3	CASSYSEALSGNTIYF	TGTGCCAGCAGTTACTCGGAAGCGTTGTCTGGAAACACCATATATTTT
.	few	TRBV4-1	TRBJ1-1	CASTTIGEGNKAFF	TGCGCCAGCACCACCATCGGTGAGGGCAACAAAGCTTTCTTT
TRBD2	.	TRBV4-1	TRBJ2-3	CASSPRALAGSTDTQYF	TGCGCCAGCAGCCCCCGAGCCCTAGCGGGGAGCACAGATACGCAGTATTTT
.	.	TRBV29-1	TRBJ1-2	CSVDLTHGYTF	TGCAGCGTTGACCTGACCCATGGCTACACCTTC
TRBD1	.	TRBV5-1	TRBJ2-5	CASSSPPGQGSRETQYF	TGCGCCAGCAGTTCCCCCCCGGGACAGGGGTCTCGGGAGACCCAGTACTTC